One sample yielded the 18 T cell receptor beta chains listed below, sequenced in a study of CD8 T cells in ankylosing spondylitis (dated by TCRdb to 2016 to 2017). Receptor amplification or capture employed 5' RACE. Reads for this sample came from an Illumina HiSeq 2500. TCRdb ran its own pipeline on the public reads, namely fastp trimming at Q25 and MiXCR clone calling, and kept in-frame beta chains. Rows matching on CDR3 protein sequence are summarized as one entry with the most common DNA and genes. The sample records under 250,000 distinct CDR3 sequences, 7.5% to 9.5% of which are singletons. The top ten clonotypes cover around 4.9% of the sample. The material sequenced was blood, either unsorted or a sorted T cell fraction (not recorded which). These receptors all come from a female donor with ankylosing spondylitis or in good health (not recorded which).

For this clonotype: This may stem from a read error, because a much larger clone lies one nucleotide away. The chain combines TRBV7-9 with TRBJ2-5; D ambiguous. Germline lookup yields CDR1 SEHNR and CDR2 FQNEAQ (reference sequence). The CDR3 totals 13 residues. CDR3 protein: CVSSARSQETQYF. The CDR3 DNA reads TGTGTCAGCAGCGCCCGGTCCCAAGAGACCCAGTACTTC.

This clonotype was seen at least ten times. The chain employs TRBV18 and TRBJ2-7; 7 bases map to TRBD1. The CDR3 covers 14 residues. Germline trimming cut 3 bases from V and 2 bases from J; bases unmatched to any gene: 4. Germline V lookup: CDR1 KGHSH, CDR2 LQKENI. The CDR3 DNA reads TGTGCCAGCTCACCGGGGGACAGACCCTACGAGCAGTACTTC. Residues: CASSPGDRPYEQYF.

This clonotype was seen ten or more times. The chain links TRBV21-1 to TRBJ2-5; the D call of TRBD2 is as the table states it, not checked on the DNA. TRBV21-1 is a pseudogene segment. The CDR3 loop spans 15 amino acids. DNA of the CDR3: TGTGCCAGCTTACAGGGCACTAGCGGTCAAGAGACCCAGTACTTC. Its translation: CASLQGTSGQETQYF.

This clonotype has at least ten counts. This chain links TRBV7-2 with TRBJ2-7, with a possible D match to TRBD2 (5 bases). Trimming pared 4 bases from V and 6 bases from J, leaving 16 bases between. Germline V gene lookup returns CDR1 SGHTA and CDR2 FQGNSA. The CDR3 runs to 14 residues. The CDR3 region is CASSSSWTSREQYF. In DNA, the CDR3 is TGTGCCAGCAGCTCTAGCTGGACGTCTCGCGAGCAGTACTTC.

This clonotype has just a few counts. The gene calls are TRBV14 and TRBJ1-1; TRBD1 is a possible D gene (5 bases). V was cut by 3 bases and J by 2 bases, with 10 bases left in between. Germline V lookup: CDR1 SGHDN, CDR2 FVKESK. This CDR3 region has 14 residues. The CDR3 here is CASSQLRGNTEAFF. The DNA of the CDR3 is TGTGCCAGCAGCCAGTTGAGGGGCAACACTGAAGCTTTCTTT.

This clonotype was seen repeatedly, ten times or more. J is TRBJ2-3 and V is TRBV6-1; 8 bases line up with TRBD2. Looked up from germline, CDR1 is MNHNS and CDR2 is SASEGT. Losses at the gene ends were 5 bases for V and 2 bases for J; bases not matched to a gene: 6. This CDR3 region has 15 residues. CDR3 sequence (DNA): TGTGCCAGCAGTCGAGCGGGAGACCCCACAGATACGCAGTATTTT. This translates into CASSRAGDPTDTQYF.

This clonotype was detected many times. The V call is TRBV12-3 or TRBV12-4, the J call TRBJ1-2; no firm D call. V lost 3 bases, J lost 6 bases, and 11 bases lay in between. This CDR3 has 13 amino acids. In nucleotides, the CDR3 is TGTGCCAGCAGTTTCGGTCCCGGGGATGGCTACACCTTC. Amino acid sequence: CASSFGPGDGYTF.

This clonotype occurred many times. CDR3 loop: CATSRSGAFYEQYF. The CDR3 DNA is TGTGCCACCAGCAGATCGGGAGCATTCTACGAGCAGTACTTC. The chain employs TRBV15 and TRBJ2-7, with D possibly matching TRBD2 (6 bases). Germline-derived CDR1 and CDR2 are LNHNV and YYDKDF (reference sequence). With 2 bases removed from V and 3 bases from J, the gap between germline ends came to 11 bases. CDR3 length: 14 residues.

This clonotype was counted at least ten times. The rearrangement links TRBV7-8 to TRBJ1-1; 8 bases are shared with TRBD1. The CDR3 has 16 amino acids. Germline CDR1 is SGHVS and CDR2 is FQNEAQ. V lost 3 bases and J lost 0; bases outside the gene matches: 6. CDR3 protein: CASSFGTGPMNTEAFF. The CDR3 nucleotides are TGTGCCAGCAGCTTTGGGACAGGTCCTATGAACACTGAAGCTTTCTTT. The full variable domain, its missing parts supplied by reference TRBV7-8 and TRBJ1-1, is GAGVSQSPRYKVAKRGQDVALRCDPISGHVSLFWYQQALGQGPEFLTYFQNEAQLDKSGLPSDRFFAERPEGSVSTLKIQRTQQEDSAVYLCASSFGTGPMNTEAFFGQGTRLTVV.

In its sample, this clonotype was seen once. The V and J genes are TRBV7-9 and TRBJ2-3; D is unresolved. CDR3 length: 12 residues. V was pared by 1 base and J by 9 bases, with 8 bases between. From germline, CDR1 is SEHNR and CDR2 FQNEAQ (reference sequence). The CDR3 DNA follows: TGTGCCAGCAGCTTAGTGGACCACACGCAGTATTTT. Translation: CASSLVDHTQYF.

This chain joins TRBV5-5 and TRBJ1-5, with 8 nucleotides matching TRBD1. The CDR3 totals 15 residues. Germline V gene sequence: CDR1 SGHKS, CDR2 YYEKEE (reference sequence). The ends lost 4 bases at V and 5 bases at J; junction bases unmatched: 8. CDR3 region: CASSPLDRDHQPQHF. In nucleotides, the CDR3 is TGTGCCAGCAGCCCACTGGACAGGGATCATCAGCCCCAGCATTTT.

This clonotype was detected ten times or more. The CDR3 nucleotides read TGTGCCAGCAGCCCTCTAAGACTAGCGGGAGGGCCTGTGACAGATACGCAGTATTTT. As protein: CASSPLRLAGGPVTDTQYF. The chain joins TRBV11-2 to TRBJ2-3; TRBD2 agrees at 14 bases. CDR1 and CDR2 (germline): SGHAT, FQNNGV. Trimming at V came to 5 bases and at J to 3 bases, leaving 13 bases not matched to a gene. The CDR3 covers 19 residues.

Ten or more counts support this clonotype. CDR3 protein: CSARPDSSYNSPLHF. The CDR3 coding sequence is TGCAGTGCTAGACCCGACAGCTCCTATAATTCACCCCTCCACTTT. This chain connects TRBV20-1 to TRBJ1-6; TRBD1 is a possible D gene (5 bases). Germline values: CDR1 DFQATT, CDR2 SNEGSKA (reference sequence). There are 15 residues in the CDR3. With 2 bases removed from V and 0 bases from J, the gap between germline ends came to 8 bases.

This clonotype was picked up many times. V gene TRBV5-5 combines with J gene TRBJ2-6; D gene ambiguous. This CDR3 spans 15 amino acids. The V gene lost 4 bases and the J gene lost 4 bases, with 12 bases spanning the gap. Germline V CDR1 and CDR2: SGHKS, YYEKEE (reference sequence). CDR3 amino acids: CASSKDRSGANVLTF. CDR3 sequence (DNA): TGTGCCAGCAGCAAAGACCGTAGCGGGGCCAACGTCCTGACTTTC.

This clonotype was found many times. CDR3 in DNA: TGCAGCGTTGAGGGAGGGGGCGAAACGAATGAAAAACTGTTTTTT. This codes for CSVEGGGETNEKLFF. The genes are TRBV29-1 and TRBJ1-4, with 7 bases aligning to TRBD1. With 3 bases clipped from V and 5 bases from J, the junction kept 9 bases outside the gene matches. Per the germline V gene, CDR1 is SQVTM and CDR2 is ANQGSEA. The CDR3 has 15 residues.

This clonotype was recorded at least ten times. The chain uses TRBV10-3 and TRBJ2-1; 9 nucleotides align to TRBD2. This CDR3 region has 18 residues. Germline CDR1 ENHRY, CDR2 SYGVKD. After removal of 0 bases from V and 5 bases from J, the junction contained 11 bases not matched to a gene. The CDR3 DNA reads as TGTGCCATCAGTGAGTCGGGGCAGGCCCTAGCGGGGAACAATGAGCAGTTCTTC. This translates into CAISESGQALAGNNEQFF.

This clonotype appeared many times. The chain joins TRBV7-6 to TRBJ2-1; D gene ambiguous. CDR3 length equals 12 residues. Trimming removed 3 bases at V and 6 bases at J, with 6 bases between. The germline V gene encodes CDR1 SGHVS and CDR2 FNYEAQ. This CDR3 is CASSLNTNEQFF. The DNA of the CDR3 is TGTGCCAGCAGCTTGAATACCAATGAGCAGTTCTTC.

This clonotype has at least ten counts. The DNA of the CDR3 is TGTGCCAGCAGTTTACGGTTAAGCGGGGGGAATGAGCAGTTCTTC. Translated, it gives CASSLRLSGGNEQFF. This chain connects TRBV12-3 or TRBV12-4 to TRBJ2-1, with 9 bases matching TRBD2. V trimming: 2 bases; J trimming: 7 bases; junction bases outside the gene matches: 6. The CDR3 is made up of 15 amino acids.